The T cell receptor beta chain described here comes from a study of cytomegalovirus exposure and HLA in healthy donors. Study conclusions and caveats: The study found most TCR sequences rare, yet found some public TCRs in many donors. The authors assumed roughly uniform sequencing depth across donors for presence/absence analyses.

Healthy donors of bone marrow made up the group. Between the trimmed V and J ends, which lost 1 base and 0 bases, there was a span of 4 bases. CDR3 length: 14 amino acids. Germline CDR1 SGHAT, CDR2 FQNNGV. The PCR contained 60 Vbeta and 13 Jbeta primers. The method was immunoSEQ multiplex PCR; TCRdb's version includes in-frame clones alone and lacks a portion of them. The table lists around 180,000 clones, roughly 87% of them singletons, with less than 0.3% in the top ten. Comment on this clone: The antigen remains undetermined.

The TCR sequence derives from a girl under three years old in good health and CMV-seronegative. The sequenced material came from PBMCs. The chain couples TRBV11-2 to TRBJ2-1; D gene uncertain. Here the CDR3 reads CASSLASSYNEQFF. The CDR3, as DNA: TGTGCCAGCAGCTTAGCATCCTCCTACAATGAGCAGTTCTTC.